This T cell receptor (beta chain) was profiled in a study of Ad26.COV2.S vaccination and SARS-CoV-2 variants. This clone was counted between two and nine times. The antigen remains undetermined. Treatment described: 15 to 20 received Ad26.COV2.S at low or high dose, single or two shots; roughly five received placebo; per-sample allocation not given. On day 63 after the first injection, vaccine and placebo recipients gave samples. General study results and limits: Comparability of non-spike TCR breadth was observed across vaccine and placebo recipients.

Only in-frame clones appear in the TCRdb table, and some are missing; sequencing was by immunoSEQ multiplex PCR. The sample records about 680,000 clones, around 90% being singletons. V lost 4 bases and J 5 bases, leaving 10 bases between the germline ends. This CDR3 has 13 residues. CDR1 and CDR2 from the germline V gene are LGHNA and YNFKEQ. Sequences were derived from peripheral blood, sampled in a trial of Ad26.COV2.S vaccine versus placebo. The receptor's source is a person aged 18-60 years who received the Ad26.COV2.S COVID-19 vaccine or a placebo. The rearrangement joins TRBV4-2 to TRBJ2-3; no clear D. The CDR3 nucleotides are TGTGCCAGCAGCCCCGATCAGTTAGATACGCAGTATTTT. It codes for CASSPDQLDTQYF.